Below, one T cell receptor beta chain is given with its context. Its antigen is unidentified. The sample comes from a study of cytomegalovirus exposure and HLA in healthy donors. General study points: In vitro data verified three CMV-associated chains as specific for CMV antigens. Prior analysis indicated that the majority of TCR beta V segments exhibited productivity approximately 87% or approximately 30% of the time.

The CDR3 consists of 15 residues. Germline CDR1 is SGHDT and CDR2 is YYEEEE. With V trimmed by 3 bases and J by 4 bases, 9 bases remained unmatched. 13 Jbeta primers and 60 Vbeta primers were used for the PCR. The protocol was immunoSEQ multiplex PCR, while the TCRdb copy is restricted to in-frame clones and leaves out a portion. Among roughly 120,000 clones, 76% were seen once, and the ten largest hold over 7%. Despite likely unrecorded immune exposures, the donors were nominally healthy at the time of sampling. The specimen was PBMCs. The origin of this receptor is a woman aged 45-65 years in good health and CMV-seropositive. This sequence joins TRBV5-6 and TRBJ1-2, with 7 bases that match TRBD1. The CDR3 DNA sequence: TGTGCCAGCAGCTCCCAGGGACAGACCGGCTATGGCTACACCTTC. Protein product: CASSSQGQTGYGYTF.